This record concerns one T cell receptor (beta chain) sequence. The J segment lost 5 bases and the V segment lost 3 bases, leaving 4 bases of the junction unmatched. The CDR3 covers 14 residues. Germline loops: CDR1 SEHNR, CDR2 FQNEAQ (reference sequence). The data were obtained in a study of blood T cell repertoires in COVID-19. Study information: Material from acute and convalescent COVID-19 was sourced from the United States, Italy and Spain. Sources were T cells, B-cell-depleted T cells, or PBMCs; the material itself was cDNA or gDNA.

Original processing methods: Estimated nucleated cell counts came from reference gene primer amplification. Some clones are missing from TCRdb's copy, which holds only in-frame ones; the method was immunoSEQ multiplex PCR. D and trimming were read from the DNA, whereas the V and J calls and clone size are those reported in that table. The repertoire holds 110,000 to 150,000 clones, about 80% seen once, with 40% to 55% in the top ten. The chain is built from TRBV7-9 and TRBJ2-1; TRBD1 aligns across 7 bases. This clonotype originated in a human donor in a cohort sampled during active COVID-19. The sequenced material came from peripheral blood. CDR3 protein: CASSLGDRHNEQFF. Here the CDR3 DNA reads TGTGCCAGCAGCTTGGGGGACAGACACAATGAGCAGTTCTTC.